This TCR beta chain was recovered during a study of CD8 T cells in Susac syndrome. Random-hexamer reverse transcription was applied to about 0.5 to 1 ug RNA. TCRdb passed the immunoSEQ multiplex PCR reads through MiXCR, listing each CDR3 protein once. Of some 110,000 distinct CDR3 sequences listed, 85% to 95% were seen once; the top ten hold 0.093%. CDR3 length equals 14 residues. The V end was cut by 3 bases, the J end by 4 bases, with 12 bases between. Germline lookup yields CDR1 LGHDT and CDR2 YNNKEL (reference sequence). Sequencing was performed on CD4+ T cells from PBMCs. This chain connects TRBV3-1 to TRBJ2-5; the D gene could be TRBD1 or TRBD2 (5 bases each). The sequence derives from a human donor with multiple sclerosis. CDR3 amino acids: CASSHGGRPETQYF. CDR3 sequence (DNA): TGTGCCAGCAGCCATGGGGGAAGGCCAGAGACCCAGTACTTC.